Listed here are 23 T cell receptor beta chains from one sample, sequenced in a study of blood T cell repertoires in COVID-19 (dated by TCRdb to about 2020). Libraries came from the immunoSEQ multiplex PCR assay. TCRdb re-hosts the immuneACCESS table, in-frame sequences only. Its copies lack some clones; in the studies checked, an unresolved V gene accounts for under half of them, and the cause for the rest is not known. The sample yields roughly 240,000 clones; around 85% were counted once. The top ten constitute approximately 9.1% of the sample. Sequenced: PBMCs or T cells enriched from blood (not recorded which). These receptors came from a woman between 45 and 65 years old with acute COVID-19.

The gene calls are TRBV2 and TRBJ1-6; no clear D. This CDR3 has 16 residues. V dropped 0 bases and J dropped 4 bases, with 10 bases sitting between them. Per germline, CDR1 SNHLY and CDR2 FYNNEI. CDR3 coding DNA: TGTGCCAGCAGTGAAGCGAAGCGGCAGTATAATTCACCCCTCCACTTT. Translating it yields CASSEAKRQYNSPLHF.

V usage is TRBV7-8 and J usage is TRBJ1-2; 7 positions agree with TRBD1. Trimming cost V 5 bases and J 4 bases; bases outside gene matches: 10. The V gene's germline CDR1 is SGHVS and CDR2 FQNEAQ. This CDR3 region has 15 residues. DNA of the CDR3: TGTGCCAGCAGCCTTACAGGGGCTCAATCCTATGGCTACACCTTC. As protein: CASSLTGAQSYGYTF.

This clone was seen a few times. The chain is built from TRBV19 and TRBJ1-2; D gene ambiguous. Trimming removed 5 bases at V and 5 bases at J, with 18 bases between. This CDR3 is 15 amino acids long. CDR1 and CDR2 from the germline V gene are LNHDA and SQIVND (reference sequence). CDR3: CASSPTPGRSYGYTF. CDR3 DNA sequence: TGTGCCAGTAGTCCGACGCCGGGGAGAAGTTATGGCTACACCTTC.

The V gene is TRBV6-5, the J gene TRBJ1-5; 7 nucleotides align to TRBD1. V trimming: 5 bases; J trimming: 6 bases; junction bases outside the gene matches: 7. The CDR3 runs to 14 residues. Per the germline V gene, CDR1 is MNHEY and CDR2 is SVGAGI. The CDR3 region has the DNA TGTGCCAGCAGTCTTACAGGGGCCCCTCAGCCCCAGCATTTT. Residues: CASSLTGAPQPQHF.

The CDR3 protein is CASSEILEGAFEQYF. DNA for the CDR3: TGTGCCAGCAGTGAAATCCTAGAGGGGGCGTTCGAGCAGTACTTC. This chain links TRBV2 with TRBJ2-7; 7 nucleotides match TRBD1. V was pared by 2 bases and J by 6 bases, with 10 bases of the junction left unmatched. Germline CDR1 and CDR2: SNHLY and FYNNEI. CDR3 size: 15 residues.

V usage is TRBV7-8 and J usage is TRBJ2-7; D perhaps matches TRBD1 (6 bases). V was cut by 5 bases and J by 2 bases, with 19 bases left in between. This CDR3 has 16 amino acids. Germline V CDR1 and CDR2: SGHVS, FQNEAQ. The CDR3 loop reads CASSPIRDKFTYEQYF. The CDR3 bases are TGTGCCAGCAGCCCTATCCGGGACAAATTCACCTACGAGCAGTACTTC.

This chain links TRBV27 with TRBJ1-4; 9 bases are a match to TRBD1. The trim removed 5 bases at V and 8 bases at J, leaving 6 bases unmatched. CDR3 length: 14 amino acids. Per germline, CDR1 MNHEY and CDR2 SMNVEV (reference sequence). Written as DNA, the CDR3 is TGTGCCAGCAGTAAGGCCGGGACAGGGGAAAAACTGTTTTTT. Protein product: CASSKAGTGEKLFF.

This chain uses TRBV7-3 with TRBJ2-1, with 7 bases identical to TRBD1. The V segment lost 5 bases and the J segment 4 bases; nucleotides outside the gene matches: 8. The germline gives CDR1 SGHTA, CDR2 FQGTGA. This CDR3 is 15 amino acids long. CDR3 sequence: CASSPQGVLYNEQFF. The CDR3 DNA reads TGTGCCAGCAGCCCCCAGGGGGTCCTATACAATGAGCAGTTCTTC. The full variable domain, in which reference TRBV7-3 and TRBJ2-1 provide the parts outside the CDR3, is GAGVSQTPSNKVTEKGKYVELRCDPISGHTALYWYRQSLGQGPEFLIYFQGTGAADDSGLPNDRFFAVRPEGSVSTLKIQRTERGDSAVYLCASSPQGVLYNEQFFGPGTRLTVL.

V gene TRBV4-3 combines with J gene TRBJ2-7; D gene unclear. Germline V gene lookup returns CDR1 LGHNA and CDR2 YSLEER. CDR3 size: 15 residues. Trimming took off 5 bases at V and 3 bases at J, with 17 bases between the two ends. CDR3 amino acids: CASSSSYEPHYEQYF. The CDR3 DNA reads TGCGCCAGCAGCTCATCCTACGAGCCGCACTACGAGCAGTACTTC.

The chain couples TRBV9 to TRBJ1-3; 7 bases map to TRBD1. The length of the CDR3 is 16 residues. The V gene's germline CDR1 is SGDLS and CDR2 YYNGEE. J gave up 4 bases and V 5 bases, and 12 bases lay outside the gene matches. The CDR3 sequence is CASSEGGDRAGNTIYF. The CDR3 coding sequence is TGTGCCAGCAGTGAGGGGGGCGACAGGGCCGGAAACACCATATATTTT. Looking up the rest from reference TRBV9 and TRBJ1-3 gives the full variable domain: DSGVTQTPKHLITATGQRVTLRCSPRSGDLSVYWYQQSLDQGLQFLIQYYNGEERAKGNILERFSAQQFPDLHSELNLSSLELGDSALYFCASSEGGDRAGNTIYFGEGSWLTVV.

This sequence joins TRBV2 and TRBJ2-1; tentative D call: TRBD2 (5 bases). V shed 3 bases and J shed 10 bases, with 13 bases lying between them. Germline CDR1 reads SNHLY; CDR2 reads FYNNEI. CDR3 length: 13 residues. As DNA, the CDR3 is TGTGCCAGCAGTGACTCCCACGAGGGAGAGCAGTTCTTC. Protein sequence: CASSDSHEGEQFF.

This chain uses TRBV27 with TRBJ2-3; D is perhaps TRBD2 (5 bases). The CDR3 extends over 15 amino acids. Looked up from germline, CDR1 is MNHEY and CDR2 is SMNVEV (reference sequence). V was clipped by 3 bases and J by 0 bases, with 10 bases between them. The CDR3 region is CASSFGESSTDTQYF. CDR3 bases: TGTGCCAGCAGTTTTGGGGAGTCCAGCACAGATACGCAGTATTTT.

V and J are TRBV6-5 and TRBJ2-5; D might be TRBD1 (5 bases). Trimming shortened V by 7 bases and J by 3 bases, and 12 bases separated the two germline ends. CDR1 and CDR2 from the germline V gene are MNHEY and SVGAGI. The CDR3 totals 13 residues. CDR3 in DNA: TGTGCCAGCACGGCCTCCAGGGAAGAGACCCAGTACTTC. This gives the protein CASTASREETQYF.

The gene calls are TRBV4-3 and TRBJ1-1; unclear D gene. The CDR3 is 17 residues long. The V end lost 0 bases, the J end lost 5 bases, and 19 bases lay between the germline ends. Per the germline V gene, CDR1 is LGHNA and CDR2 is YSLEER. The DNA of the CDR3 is TGCGCCAGCAGCCAAGAGGTAGGAAACCGCCTCGGGACTGAAGCTTTCTTT. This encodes CASSQEVGNRLGTEAFF.

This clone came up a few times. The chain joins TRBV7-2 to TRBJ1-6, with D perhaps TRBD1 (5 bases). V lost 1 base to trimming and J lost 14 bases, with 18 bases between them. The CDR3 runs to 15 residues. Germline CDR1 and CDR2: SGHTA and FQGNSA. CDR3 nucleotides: TGTGCCAGCAGCTTAGATAGCGGCGGGCTGGGGGCCCTCCACTTT. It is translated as CASSLDSGGLGALHF.

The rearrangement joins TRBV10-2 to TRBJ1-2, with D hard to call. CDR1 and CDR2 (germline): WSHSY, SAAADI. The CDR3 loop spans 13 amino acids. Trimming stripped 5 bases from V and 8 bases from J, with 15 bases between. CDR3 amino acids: CASSSRQVQGYTF. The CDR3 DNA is TGCGCCAGCAGTTCCAGGCAGGTCCAAGGCTACACCTTC.

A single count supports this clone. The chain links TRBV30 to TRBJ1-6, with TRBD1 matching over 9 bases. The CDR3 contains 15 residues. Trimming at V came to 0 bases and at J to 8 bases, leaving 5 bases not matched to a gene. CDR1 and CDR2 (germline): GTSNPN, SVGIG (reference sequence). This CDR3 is CAWSVRDRGDSPLHF. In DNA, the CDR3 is TGTGCCTGGAGTGTACGAGACAGGGGGGATTCACCCCTCCACTTT.

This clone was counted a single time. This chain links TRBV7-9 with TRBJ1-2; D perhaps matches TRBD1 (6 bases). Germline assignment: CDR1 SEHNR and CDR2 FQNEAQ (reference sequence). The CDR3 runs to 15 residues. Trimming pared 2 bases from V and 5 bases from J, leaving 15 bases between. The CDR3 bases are TGTGCCAGCAGCTTATCCGGACAGAAGTTATATGGCTACACCTTC. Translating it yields CASSLSGQKLYGYTF.

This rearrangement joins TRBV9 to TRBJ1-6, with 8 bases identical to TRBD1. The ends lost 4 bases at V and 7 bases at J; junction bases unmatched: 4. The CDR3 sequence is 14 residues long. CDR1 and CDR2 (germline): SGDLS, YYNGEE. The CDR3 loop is CASSTRQGNSPLHF. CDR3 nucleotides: TGTGCCAGCAGCACCAGACAGGGGAATTCACCCCTCCACTTT.

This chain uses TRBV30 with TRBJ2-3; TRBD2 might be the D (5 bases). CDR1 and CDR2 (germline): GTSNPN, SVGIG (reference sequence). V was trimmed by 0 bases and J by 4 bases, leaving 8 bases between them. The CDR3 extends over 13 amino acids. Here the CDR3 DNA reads TGTGCCTGGAGTGTAAGGAGGCCAGATACGCAGTATTTT. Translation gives CAWSVRRPDTQYF.

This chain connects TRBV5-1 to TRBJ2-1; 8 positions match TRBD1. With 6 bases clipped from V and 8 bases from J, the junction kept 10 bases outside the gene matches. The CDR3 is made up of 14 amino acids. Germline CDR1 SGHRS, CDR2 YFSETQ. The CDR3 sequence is CASTWTGTSDEQFF. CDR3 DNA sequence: TGCGCCAGCACCTGGACAGGGACCTCCGATGAGCAGTTCTTC.

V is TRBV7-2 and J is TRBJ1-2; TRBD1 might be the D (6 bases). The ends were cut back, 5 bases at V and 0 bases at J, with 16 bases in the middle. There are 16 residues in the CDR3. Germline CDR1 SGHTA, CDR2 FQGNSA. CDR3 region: CASSKKYRDTNYGYTF. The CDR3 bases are TGTGCCAGCAGCAAAAAATACCGGGACACTAACTATGGCTACACCTTC.

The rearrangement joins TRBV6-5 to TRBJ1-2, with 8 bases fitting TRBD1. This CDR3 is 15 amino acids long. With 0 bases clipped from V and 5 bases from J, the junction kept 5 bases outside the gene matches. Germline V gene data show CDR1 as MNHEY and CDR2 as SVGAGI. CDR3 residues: CASSYSQGAQYGYTF. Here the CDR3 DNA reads TGTGCCAGCAGTTACTCCCAGGGGGCGCAGTATGGCTACACCTTC.